Listed below are T cell receptor beta chains from one sample, sequenced in a study of beta chain features in type 1 diabetes. The method was immunoSEQ multiplex PCR; TCRdb's version includes in-frame clones alone and lacks a portion of them. The sample holds 120,000 or so clones, 15% to 20% seen once. The sequencing input was central memory CD4+ T cells from blood. The receptors shown here come from a man between 18 and 35 years old with type 1 diabetes. The conserved cysteine and the conserved F or W are not part of the CDR3 here. Each record gives: clone size, V gene, D gene, CDR3 protein. A D gene is named only where the DNA matches it firmly. Rows may omit the clone size; those that give it use once, few, many or a size class.

>-|TRBV4-2|TRBD1
ASSQGVGTGGYEQY
>once|TRBV19|TRBD1
ASRPGPGQGGY
>few|TRBV30|-
AWIGTVNSPLH
>few|TRBV14|-
ASSQEREDEQY
>few|TRBV7-2|-
ASSLGGRPSGANVLT
>-|TRBV10-3|TRBD2
AISEGLAGNNEQF
>once|TRBV6-5|-
ASSGTSSSYEQY
>-|TRBV6-5|-
ASRPRWNTEAF
>-|TRBV28|-
ASSLPVVSEQY
>-|TRBV28|-
ASSLRETQY
>-|TRBV11-2|TRBD1
ASSMGQGQETQY
>few|TRBV4-3|-
ASSQYGSGELF
>few|TRBV30|-
AYTGTGSYEQY
>-|TRBV30|-
AWRELGTRDYGYT
>-|TRBV5-1|-
ASTGVIGETQY
>few|TRBV6-6|-
ASSLGPSEQY
>-|TRBV18|-
ASSPGENTEAF
>-|TRBV28|-
ASSPLKVWAF
>few|TRBV7-8|-
ASSLGGYGNTIY
>few|TRBV29-1|-
SASDGTDTQY
>few|TRBV6-1|-
ASSEGWLGRYSYEQY
>many|TRBV5-6|-
ASSRDRNYGYT
>many|TRBV13|-
ASSFAPTNTGELF
>few|TRBV28|-
ASSVMNTEAF
>-|TRBV15|TRBD1
ATSAPYGTANTEAF
>few|TRBV30|TRBD2
ASSSQGLAGADTQY
>once|TRBV28|TRBD2
ASSSPPGTSVDEQY
>few|TRBV30|-
AWSVFGSSYNEQF
>few|TRBV7-2|-
ASSRLRDSGELF